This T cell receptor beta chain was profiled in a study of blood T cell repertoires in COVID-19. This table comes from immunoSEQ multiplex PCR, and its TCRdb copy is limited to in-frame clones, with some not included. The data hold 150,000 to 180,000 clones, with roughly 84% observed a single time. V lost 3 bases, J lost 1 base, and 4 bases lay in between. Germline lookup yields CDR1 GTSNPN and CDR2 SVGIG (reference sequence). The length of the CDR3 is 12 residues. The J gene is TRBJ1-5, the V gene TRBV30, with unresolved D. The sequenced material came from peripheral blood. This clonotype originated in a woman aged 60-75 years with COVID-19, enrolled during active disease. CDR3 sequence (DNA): TGTGCCTGGAGCCGGAGCAATCAGCCCCAGCATTTT. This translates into CAWSRSNQPQHF.